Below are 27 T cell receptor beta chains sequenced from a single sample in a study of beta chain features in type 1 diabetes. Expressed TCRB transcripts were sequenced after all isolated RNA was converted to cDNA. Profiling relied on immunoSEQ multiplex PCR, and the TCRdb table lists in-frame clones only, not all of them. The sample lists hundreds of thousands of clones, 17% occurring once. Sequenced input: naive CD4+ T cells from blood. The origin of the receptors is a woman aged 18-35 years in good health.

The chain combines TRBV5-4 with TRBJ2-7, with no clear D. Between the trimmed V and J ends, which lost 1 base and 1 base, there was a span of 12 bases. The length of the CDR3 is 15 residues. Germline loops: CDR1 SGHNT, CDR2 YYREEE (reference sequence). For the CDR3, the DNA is TGTGCCAGCAGCTTGTCGCCCGAAAAATCCTACGAGCAGTACTTC. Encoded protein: CASSLSPEKSYEQYF. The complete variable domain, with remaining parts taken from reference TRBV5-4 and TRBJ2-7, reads ETGVTQSPTHLIKTRGQQVTLRCSSQSGHNTVSWYQQALGQGPQFIFQYYREEENGRGNFPPRFSGLQFPNYSSELNVNALELDDSALYLCASSLSPEKSYEQYFGPGTRLTVT.

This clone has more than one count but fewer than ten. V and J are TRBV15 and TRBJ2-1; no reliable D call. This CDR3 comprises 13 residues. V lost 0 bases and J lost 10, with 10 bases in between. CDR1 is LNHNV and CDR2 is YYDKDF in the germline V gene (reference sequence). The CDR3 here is CATSRDGLREQFF. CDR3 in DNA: TGTGCCACCAGCAGAGATGGGCTACGGGAGCAGTTCTTC.

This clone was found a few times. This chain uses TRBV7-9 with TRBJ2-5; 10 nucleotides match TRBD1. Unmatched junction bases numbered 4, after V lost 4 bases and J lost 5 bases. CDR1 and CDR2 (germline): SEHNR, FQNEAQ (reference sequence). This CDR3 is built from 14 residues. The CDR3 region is CASSWDRGQETQYF. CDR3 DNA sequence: TGTGCCAGCAGCTGGGACAGGGGTCAGGAGACCCAGTACTTC.

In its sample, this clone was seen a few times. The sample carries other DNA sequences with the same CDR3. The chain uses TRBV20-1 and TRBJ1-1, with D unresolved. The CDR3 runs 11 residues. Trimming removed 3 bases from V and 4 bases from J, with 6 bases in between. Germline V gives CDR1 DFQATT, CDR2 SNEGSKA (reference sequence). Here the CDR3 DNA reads TGCAGTGCTAGGAGCGGCACTGAAGCTTTCTTT. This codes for CSARSGTEAFF.

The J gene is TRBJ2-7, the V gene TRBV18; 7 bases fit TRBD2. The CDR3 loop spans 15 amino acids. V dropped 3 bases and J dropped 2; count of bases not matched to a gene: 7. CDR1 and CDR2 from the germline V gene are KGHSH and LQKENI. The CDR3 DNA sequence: TGTGCCAGCTCACCCCACCGCGGGGGAGCCTACGAGCAGTACTTC. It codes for CASSPHRGGAYEQYF.

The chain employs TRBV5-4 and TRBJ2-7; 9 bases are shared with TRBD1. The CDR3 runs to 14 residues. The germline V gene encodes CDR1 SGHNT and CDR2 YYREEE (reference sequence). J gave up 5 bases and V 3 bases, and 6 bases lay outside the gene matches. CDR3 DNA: TGTGCCAGCAGCTCGACAGGGGGGGGCAACGAGCAGTACTTC. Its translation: CASSSTGGGNEQYF.

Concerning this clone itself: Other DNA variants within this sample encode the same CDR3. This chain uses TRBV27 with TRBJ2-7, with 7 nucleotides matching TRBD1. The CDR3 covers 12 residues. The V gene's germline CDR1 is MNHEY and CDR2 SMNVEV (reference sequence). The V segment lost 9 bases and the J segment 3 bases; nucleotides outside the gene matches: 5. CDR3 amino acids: CASSRQGYEQYF. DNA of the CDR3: TGTGCCAGTTCCCGACAGGGCTACGAGCAGTACTTC.

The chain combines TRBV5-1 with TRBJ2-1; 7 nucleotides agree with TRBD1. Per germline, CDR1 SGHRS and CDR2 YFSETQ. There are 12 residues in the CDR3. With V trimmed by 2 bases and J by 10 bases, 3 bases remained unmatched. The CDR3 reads CASSLKGAEQFF. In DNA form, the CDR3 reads TGCGCCAGCAGCTTAAAGGGGGCAGAGCAGTTCTTC.

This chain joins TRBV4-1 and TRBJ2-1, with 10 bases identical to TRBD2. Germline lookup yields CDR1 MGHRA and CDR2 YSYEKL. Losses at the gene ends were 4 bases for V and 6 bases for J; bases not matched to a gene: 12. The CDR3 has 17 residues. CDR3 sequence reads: CASSPLGSGRAINEQFF. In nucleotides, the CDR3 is TGCGCCAGCAGCCCCTTGGGGAGCGGGAGGGCCATCAATGAGCAGTTCTTC.

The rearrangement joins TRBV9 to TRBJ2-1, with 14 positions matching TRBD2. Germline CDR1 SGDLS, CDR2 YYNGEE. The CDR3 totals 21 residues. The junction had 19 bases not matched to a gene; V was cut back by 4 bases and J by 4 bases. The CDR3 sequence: CASSLTPGLAGAVERYNEQFF. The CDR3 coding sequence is TGTGCCAGCAGCTTAACGCCGGGACTAGCGGGAGCCGTGGAACGTTACAATGAGCAGTTCTTC.

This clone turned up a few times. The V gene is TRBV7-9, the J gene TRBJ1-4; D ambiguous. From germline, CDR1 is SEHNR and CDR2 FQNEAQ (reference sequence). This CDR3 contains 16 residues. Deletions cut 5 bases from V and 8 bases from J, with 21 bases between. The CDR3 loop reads CASSDPPYFEWEKLFF. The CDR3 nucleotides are TGTGCCAGCAGCGACCCCCCGTACTTCGAGTGGGAAAAACTGTTTTTT.

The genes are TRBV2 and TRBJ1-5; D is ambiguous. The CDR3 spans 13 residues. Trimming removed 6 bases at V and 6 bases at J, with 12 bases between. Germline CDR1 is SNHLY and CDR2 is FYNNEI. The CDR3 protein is CASRWSKGQPQHF. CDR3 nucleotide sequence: TGTGCCAGCAGGTGGTCCAAAGGTCAGCCCCAGCATTTT.

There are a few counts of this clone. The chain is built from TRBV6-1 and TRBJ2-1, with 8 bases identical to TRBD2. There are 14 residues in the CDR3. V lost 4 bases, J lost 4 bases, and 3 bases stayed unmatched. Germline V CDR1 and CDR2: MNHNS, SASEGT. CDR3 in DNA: TGTGCCAGCAGTGGTAGCGGGATTTACAATGAGCAGTTCTTC. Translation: CASSGSGIYNEQFF.

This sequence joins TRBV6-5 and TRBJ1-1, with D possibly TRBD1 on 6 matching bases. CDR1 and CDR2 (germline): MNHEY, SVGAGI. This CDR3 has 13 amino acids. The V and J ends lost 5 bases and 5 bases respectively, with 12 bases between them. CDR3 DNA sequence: TGTGCCAGCAGTACAGGGATCTCGACTGAAGCTTTCTTT. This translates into CASSTGISTEAFF.

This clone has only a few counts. The CDR3 sequence is CASSQGTGLGTWGPHQPQHF. CDR3 DNA: TGTGCCAGCAGCCAAGGTACAGGGTTGGGGACTTGGGGTCCACATCAGCCCCAGCATTTT. The rearrangement links TRBV4-2 to TRBJ1-5, with D perhaps TRBD1 (6 bases). Germline CDR1 and CDR2: LGHNA and YNFKEQ. V lost 1 base and J lost 5, with 27 bases in between. This CDR3 spans 20 amino acids.

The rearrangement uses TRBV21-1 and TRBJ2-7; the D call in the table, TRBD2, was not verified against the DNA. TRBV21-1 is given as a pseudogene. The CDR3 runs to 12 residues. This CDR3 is CASSKFSCEQYF. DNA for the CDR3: TGTGCCAGCAGCAAATTTTCTTGCGAGCAGTACTTC.

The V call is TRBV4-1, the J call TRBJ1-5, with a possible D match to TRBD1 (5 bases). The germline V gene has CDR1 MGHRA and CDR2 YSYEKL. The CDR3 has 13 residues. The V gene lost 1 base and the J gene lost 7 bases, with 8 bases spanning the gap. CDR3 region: CASSQGGYQPQHF. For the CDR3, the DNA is TGCGCCAGCAGCCAAGGGGGGTACCAGCCCCAGCATTTT.

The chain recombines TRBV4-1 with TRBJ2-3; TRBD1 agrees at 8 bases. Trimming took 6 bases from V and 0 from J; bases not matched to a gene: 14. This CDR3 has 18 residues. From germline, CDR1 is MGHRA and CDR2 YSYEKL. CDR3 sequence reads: CASRRGQGVLLSTDTQYF. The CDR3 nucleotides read TGCGCCAGCAGACGAGGACAGGGTGTGTTATTGAGCACAGATACGCAGTATTTT.

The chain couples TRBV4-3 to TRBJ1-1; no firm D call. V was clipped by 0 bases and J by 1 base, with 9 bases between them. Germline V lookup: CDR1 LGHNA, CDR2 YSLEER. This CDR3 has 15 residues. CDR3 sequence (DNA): TGCGCCAGCAGCCAAGATCCTGCCCAGAACACTGAAGCTTTCTTT. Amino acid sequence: CASSQDPAQNTEAFF.

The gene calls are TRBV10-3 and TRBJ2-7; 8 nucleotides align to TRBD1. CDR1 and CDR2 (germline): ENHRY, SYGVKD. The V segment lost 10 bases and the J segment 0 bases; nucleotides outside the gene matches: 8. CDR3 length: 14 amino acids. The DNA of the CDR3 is TGTGCCACATGGACAGGGTCGAGCTCCTACGAGCAGTACTTC. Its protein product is CATWTGSSSYEQYF.

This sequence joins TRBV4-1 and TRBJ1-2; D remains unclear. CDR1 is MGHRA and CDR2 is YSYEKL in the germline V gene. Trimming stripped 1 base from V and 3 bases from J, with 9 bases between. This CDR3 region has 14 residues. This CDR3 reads CASSQVGIHYGYTF. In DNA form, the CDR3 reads TGCGCCAGCAGCCAAGTTGGGATCCACTATGGCTACACCTTC.

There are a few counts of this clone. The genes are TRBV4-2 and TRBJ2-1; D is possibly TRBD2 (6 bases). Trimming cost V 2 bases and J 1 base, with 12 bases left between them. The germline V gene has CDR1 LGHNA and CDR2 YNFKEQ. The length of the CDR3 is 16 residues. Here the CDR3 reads CASSQTNSGSYNEQFF. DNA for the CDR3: TGTGCCAGCAGCCAAACCAATAGCGGATCCTACAATGAGCAGTTCTTC.

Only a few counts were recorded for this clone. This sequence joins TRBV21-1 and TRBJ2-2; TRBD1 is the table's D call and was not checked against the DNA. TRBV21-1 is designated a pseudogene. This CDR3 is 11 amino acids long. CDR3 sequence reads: CAQSNTGELFF. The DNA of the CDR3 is TGTGCCCAATCGAACACCGGGGAGCTGTTTTTT.

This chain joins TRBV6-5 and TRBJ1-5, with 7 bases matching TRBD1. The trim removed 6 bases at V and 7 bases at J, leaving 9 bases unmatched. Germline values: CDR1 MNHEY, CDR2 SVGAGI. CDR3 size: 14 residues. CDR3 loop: CASSMSTGMQPQHF. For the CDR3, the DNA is TGTGCCAGCAGCATGTCGACAGGGATGCAGCCCCAGCATTTT.

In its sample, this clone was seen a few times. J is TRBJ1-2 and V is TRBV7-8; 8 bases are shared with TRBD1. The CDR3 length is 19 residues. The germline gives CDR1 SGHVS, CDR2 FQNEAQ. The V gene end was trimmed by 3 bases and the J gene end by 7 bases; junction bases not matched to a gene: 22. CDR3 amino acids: CASSFGRPGQVLFLRGYTF. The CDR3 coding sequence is TGTGCCAGCAGCTTTGGACGACCGGGACAGGTGCTTTTTCTTCGTGGCTACACCTTC.

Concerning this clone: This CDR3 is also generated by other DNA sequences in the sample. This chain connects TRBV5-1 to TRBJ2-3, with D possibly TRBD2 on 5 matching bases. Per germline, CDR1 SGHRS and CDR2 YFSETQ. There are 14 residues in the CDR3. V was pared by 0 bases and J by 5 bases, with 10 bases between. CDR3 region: CASSLGGSGDTQYF. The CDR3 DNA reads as TGCGCCAGCAGCTTGGGAGGGAGTGGAGATACGCAGTATTTT.

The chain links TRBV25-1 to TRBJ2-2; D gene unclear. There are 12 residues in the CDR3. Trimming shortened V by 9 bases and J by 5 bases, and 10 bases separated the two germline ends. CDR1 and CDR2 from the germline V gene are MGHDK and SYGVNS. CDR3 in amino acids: CASLAVTGELFF. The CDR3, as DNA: TGTGCCAGTTTGGCCGTAACCGGGGAGCTGTTTTTT.